This T cell receptor beta chain was observed in a study of T cells in women clearing cervical HPV infection. Broader study findings: Cases carried less TRBV6-7 than controls: about 0.1% versus 0.15%. Each sample's T-cell count was unknown, possibly confounding richness.

immunoSEQ multiplex PCR used an average of 1200 ng genomic DNA. Clones were read by immunoSEQ multiplex PCR, and TCRdb kept only the in-frame ones, dropping some. The sample table sets out fewer than 35,000 clones. Germline lookup yields CDR1 LGHNA and CDR2 YNFKEQ. This CDR3 has 15 residues. Comment on this clone: Its antigen is not known. One end of the junction is discordant with germline, which a read error may explain. The read halts 3 residues ahead of the CDR3 end, with the missing end drawn from the germline J gene.

This chain links TRBV4-2 with TRBJ2-5; 11 positions agree with TRBD1. This TCR came from a woman between 18 and 69 years old with a cervical HPV16 infection that either progressed to CIN3+ or cleared (not recorded which). Specimen: blood buffy coat. CDR3 residues: CASSFGQGASETQYF. The sequenced part of the CDR3 DNA is TGCGCCAGCAGCTTCGGACAGGGGGCTTCTGAGACC.